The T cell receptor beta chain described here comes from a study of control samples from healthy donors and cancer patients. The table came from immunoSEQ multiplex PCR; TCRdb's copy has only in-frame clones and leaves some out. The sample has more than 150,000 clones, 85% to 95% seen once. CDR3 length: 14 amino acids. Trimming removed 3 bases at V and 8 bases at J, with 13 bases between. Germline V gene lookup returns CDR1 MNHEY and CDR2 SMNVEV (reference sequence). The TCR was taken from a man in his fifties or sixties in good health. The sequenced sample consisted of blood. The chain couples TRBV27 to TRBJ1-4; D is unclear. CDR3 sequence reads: CASSFLGFEEKLFF. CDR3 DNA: TGTGCCAGCAGTTTTTTGGGGTTCGAGGAAAAACTGTTTTTT.